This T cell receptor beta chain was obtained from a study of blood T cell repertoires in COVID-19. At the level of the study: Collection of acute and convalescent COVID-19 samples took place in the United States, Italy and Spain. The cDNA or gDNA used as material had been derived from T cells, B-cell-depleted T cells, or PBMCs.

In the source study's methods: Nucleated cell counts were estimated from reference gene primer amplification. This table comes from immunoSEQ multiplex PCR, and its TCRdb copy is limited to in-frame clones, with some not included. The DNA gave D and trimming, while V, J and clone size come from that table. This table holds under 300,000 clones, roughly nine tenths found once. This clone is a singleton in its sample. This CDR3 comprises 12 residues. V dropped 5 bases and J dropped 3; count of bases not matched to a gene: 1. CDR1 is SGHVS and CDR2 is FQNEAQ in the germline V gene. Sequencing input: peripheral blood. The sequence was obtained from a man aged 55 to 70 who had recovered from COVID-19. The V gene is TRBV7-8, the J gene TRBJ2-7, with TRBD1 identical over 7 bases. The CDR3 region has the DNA TGTGCCAGCAGCCCAGGGGGCTACGAGCAGTACTTC. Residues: CASSPGGYEQYF. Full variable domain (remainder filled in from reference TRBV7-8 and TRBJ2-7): GAGVSQSPRYKVAKRGQDVALRCDPISGHVSLFWYQQALGQGPEFLTYFQNEAQLDKSGLPSDRFFAERPEGSVSTLKIQRTQQEDSAVYLCASSPGGYEQYFGPGTRLTVT.